This TCR beta chain is from a study of blood T cell repertoires in COVID-19. Study details: The United States, Italy and Spain provided the acute and convalescent COVID-19 samples.

Germline V gives CDR1 SQVTM, CDR2 ANQGSEA. V was pared by 1 base and J by 5 bases, with 9 bases between. The CDR3 runs to 13 residues. This clone came up once. Participants came from some 23 US areas, aged about 18 to 90 years. Assignment of participants to cohorts was predicated upon participant-reported clinical history. Authors' analysis steps: Researchers report that nucleated cell counts were estimated from reference gene primer amplification. Sequencing used immunoSEQ multiplex PCR; TCRdb keeps in-frame clones, though not all of them. V and J calls and clone size are given by that table; D and trimming were obtained from the DNA. The data show some 190,000 clones, with about 82% seen just once and 5.6% held by the top ten.

The receptor's source is a man aged 35-49 years with acute COVID-19. V usage is TRBV29-1 and J usage is TRBJ2-1; D possibly corresponds to TRBD2 (5 bases). Sequencing input: PBMCs or T cells enriched from blood (not recorded which). CDR3 loop: CSVEGVANNEQFF. As DNA, the CDR3 is TGCAGCGTTGAAGGGGTAGCGAACAATGAGCAGTTCTTC.